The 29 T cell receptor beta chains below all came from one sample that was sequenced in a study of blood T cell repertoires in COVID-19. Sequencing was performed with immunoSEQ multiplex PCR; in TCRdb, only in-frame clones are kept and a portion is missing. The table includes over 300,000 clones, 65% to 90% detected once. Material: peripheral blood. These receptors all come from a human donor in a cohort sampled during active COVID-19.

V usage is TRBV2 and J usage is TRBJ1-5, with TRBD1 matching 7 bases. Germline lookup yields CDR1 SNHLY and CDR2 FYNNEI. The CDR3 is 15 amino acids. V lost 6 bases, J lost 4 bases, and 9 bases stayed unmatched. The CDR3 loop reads CASRTGQSRNQPQHF. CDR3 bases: TGTGCCAGCAGAACGGGACAGAGTCGAAATCAGCCCCAGCATTTT.

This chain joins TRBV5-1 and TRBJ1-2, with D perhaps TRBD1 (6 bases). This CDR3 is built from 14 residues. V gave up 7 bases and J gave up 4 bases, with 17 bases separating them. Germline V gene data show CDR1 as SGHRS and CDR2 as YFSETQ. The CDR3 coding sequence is TGCGCCAGCTCCCTCGCAGGGGTTACCTATGGCTACACCTTC. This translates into CASSLAGVTYGYTF. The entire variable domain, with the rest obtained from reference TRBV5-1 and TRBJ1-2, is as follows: KAGVTQTPRYLIKTRGQQVTLSCSPISGHRSVSWYQQTPGQGLQFLFEYFSETQRNKGNFPGRFSGRQFSNSRSEMNVSTLELGDSALYLCASSLAGVTYGYTFGSGTRLTVV.

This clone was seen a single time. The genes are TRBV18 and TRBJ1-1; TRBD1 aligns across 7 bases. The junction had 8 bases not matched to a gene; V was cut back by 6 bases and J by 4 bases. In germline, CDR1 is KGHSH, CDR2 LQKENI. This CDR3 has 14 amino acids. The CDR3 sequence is CASSQGQKTTEAFF. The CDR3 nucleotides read TGTGCCAGCTCCCAGGGACAGAAAACCACTGAAGCTTTCTTT.

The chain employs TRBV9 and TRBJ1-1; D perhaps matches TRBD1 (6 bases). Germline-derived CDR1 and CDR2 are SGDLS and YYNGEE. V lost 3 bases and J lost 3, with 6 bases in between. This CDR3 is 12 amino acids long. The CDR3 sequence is CASSDRDTEAFF. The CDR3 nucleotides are TGTGCCAGCAGCGACAGGGACACTGAAGCTTTCTTT. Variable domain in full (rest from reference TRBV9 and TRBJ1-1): DSGVTQTPKHLITATGQRVTLRCSPRSGDLSVYWYQQSLDQGLQFLIQYYNGEERAKGNILERFSAQQFPDLHSELNLSSLELGDSALYFCASSDRDTEAFFGQGTRLTVV.

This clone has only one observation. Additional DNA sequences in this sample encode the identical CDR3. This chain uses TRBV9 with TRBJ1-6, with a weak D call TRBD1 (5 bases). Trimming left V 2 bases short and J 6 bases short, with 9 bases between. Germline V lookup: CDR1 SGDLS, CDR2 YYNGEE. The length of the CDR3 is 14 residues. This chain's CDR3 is CASSVGGGNSPLHF. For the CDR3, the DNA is TGTGCCAGCAGCGTCGGGGGGGGTAATTCACCCCTCCACTTT.

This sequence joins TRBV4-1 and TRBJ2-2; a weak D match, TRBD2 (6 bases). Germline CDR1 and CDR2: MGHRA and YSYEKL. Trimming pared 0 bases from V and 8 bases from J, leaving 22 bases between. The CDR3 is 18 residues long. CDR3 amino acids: CASSQDYRLAYNQGELFF. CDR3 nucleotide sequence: TGCGCCAGCAGCCAAGATTATCGGCTAGCGTATAACCAGGGGGAGCTGTTTTTT.

CDR3 amino acids: CASSHSGTSGGQQETQYF. The CDR3 bases are TGTGCCAGCAGCCATTCTGGGACTAGCGGGGGGCAACAAGAGACCCAGTACTTC. The chain is built from TRBV3-1 (or the pseudogene TRBV3-2) and TRBJ2-5; the match to TRBD2 covers 15 bases. Germline V gene data show CDR1 as LGHDT and CDR2 as YNNKEL (reference sequence). The CDR3 has 18 residues. Trimming removed 3 bases from V and 2 bases from J; junction bases left unmatched: 7.

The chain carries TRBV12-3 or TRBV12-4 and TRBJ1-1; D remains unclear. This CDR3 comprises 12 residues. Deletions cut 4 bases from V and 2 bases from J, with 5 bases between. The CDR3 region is CASSSRNTEAFF. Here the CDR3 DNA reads TGTGCCAGCAGTTCCAGAAACACTGAAGCTTTCTTT.

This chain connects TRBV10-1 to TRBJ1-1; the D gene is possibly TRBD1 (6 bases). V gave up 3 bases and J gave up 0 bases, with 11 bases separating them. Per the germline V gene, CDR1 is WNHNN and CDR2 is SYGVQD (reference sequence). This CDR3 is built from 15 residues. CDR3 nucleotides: TGCGCCAGCAGTGAACGGACAGATATGAACACTGAAGCTTTCTTT. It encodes CASSERTDMNTEAFF.

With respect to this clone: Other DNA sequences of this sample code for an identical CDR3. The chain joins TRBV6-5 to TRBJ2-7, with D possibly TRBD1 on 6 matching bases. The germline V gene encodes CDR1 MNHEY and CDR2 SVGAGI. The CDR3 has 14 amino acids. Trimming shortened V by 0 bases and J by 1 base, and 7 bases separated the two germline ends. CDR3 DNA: TGTGCCAGCAGTTACTCGAGGGGGTCCTACGAGCAGTACTTC. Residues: CASSYSRGSYEQYF.

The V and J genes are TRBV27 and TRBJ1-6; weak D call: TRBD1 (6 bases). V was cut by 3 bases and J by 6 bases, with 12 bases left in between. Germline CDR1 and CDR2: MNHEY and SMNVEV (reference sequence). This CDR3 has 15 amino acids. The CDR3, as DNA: TGTGCCAGCAGTTTGTCGGGACATGTTAATTCACCCCTCCACTTT. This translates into CASSLSGHVNSPLHF.

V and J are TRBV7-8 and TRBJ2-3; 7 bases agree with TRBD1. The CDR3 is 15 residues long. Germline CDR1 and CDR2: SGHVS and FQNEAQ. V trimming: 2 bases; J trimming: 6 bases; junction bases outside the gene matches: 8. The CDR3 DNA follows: TGTGCCAGCAGCTTATTGACAGGGTCAACGGATACGCAGTATTTT. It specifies CASSLLTGSTDTQYF. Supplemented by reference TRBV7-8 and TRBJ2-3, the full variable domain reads GAGVSQSPRYKVAKRGQDVALRCDPISGHVSLFWYQQALGQGPEFLTYFQNEAQLDKSGLPSDRFFAERPEGSVSTLKIQRTQQEDSAVYLCASSLLTGSTDTQYFGPGTRLTVL.

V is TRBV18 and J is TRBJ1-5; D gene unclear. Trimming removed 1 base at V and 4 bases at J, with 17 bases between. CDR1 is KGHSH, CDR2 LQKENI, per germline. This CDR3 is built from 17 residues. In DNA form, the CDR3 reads TGTGCCAGCTCACCACTTTCTGGGCCGCAAACGAATCAGCCCCAGCATTTT. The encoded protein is CASSPLSGPQTNQPQHF.

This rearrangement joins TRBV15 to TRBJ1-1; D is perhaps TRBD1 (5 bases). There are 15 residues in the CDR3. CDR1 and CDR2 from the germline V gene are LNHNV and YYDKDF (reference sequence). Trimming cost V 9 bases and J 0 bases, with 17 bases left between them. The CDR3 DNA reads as TGTGCCACGGGGGGGACGGTCAGCATGAACACTGAAGCTTTCTTT. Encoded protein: CATGGTVSMNTEAFF.

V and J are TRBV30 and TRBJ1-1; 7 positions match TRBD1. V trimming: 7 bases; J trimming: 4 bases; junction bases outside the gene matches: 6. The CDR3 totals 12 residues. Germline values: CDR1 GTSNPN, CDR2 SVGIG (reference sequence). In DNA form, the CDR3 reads TGTGCCTCTCAGGGGGAAGGCACTGAAGCTTTCTTT. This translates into CASQGEGTEAFF.

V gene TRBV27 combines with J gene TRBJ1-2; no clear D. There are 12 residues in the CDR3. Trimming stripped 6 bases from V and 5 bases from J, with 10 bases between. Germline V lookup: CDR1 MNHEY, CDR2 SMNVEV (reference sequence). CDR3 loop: CASRDSYYGYTF. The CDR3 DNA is TGTGCCAGCAGGGACTCCTATTATGGCTACACCTTC.

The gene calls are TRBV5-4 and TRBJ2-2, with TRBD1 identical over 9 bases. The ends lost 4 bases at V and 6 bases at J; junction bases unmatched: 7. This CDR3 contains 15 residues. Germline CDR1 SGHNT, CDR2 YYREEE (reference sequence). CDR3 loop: CASSAAHRGPGELFF. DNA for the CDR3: TGTGCCAGCAGCGCAGCGCACAGGGGGCCCGGGGAGCTGTTTTTT.

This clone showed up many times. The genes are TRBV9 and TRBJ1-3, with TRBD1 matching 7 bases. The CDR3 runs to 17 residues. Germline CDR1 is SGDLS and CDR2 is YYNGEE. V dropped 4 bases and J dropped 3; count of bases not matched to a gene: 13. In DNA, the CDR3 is TGTGCCAGCAGCACTCGACAGGGCATTGGGAGTGGAAACACCATATATTTT. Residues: CASSTRQGIGSGNTIYF.

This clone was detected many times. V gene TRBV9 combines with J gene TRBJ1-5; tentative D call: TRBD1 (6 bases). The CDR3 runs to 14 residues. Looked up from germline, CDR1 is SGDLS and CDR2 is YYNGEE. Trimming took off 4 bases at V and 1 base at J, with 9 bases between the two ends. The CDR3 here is CASSPQGSNQPQHF. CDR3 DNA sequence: TGTGCCAGCAGCCCACAGGGAAGCAATCAGCCCCAGCATTTT.

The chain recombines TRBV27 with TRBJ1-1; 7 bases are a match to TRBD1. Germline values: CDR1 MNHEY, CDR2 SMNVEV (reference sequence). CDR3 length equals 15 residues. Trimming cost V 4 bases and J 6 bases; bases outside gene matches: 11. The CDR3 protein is CASSSLTGRFAEAFF. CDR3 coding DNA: TGTGCCAGCAGTTCCCTGACAGGGAGGTTCGCTGAAGCTTTCTTT.

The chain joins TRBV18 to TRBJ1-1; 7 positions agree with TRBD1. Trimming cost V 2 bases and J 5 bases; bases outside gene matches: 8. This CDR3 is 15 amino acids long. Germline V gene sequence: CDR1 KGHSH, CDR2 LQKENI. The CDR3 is CASSPRDSLGTEAFF. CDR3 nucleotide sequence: TGTGCCAGCTCACCAAGGGACAGCCTGGGGACTGAAGCTTTCTTT. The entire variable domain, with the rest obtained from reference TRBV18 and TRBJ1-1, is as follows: NAGVMQNPRHLVRRRGQEARLRCSPMKGHSHVYWYRQLPEEGLKFMVYLQKENIIDESGMPKERFSAEFPKEGPSILRIQQVVRGDSAAYFCASSPRDSLGTEAFFGQGTRLTVV.

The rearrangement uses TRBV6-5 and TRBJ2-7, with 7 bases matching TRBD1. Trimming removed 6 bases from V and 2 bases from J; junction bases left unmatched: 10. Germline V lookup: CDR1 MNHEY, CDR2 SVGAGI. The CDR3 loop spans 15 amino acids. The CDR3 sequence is CASSPRAGGPYEQYF. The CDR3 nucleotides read TGTGCCAGCAGCCCAAGGGCAGGGGGTCCCTACGAGCAGTACTTC.

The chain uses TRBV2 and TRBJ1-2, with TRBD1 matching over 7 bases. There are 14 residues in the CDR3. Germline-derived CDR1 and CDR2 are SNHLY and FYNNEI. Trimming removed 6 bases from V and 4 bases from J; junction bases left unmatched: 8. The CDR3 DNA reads TGTGCCAGCAGGCTAAACAGGGGTACCTATGGCTACACCTTC. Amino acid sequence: CASRLNRGTYGYTF. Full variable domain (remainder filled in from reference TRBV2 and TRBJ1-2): EPEVTQTPSHQVTQMGQEVILRCVPISNHLYFYWYRQILGQKVEFLVSFYNNEISEKSEIFDDQFSVERPDGSNFTLKIRSTKLEDSAMYFCASRLNRGTYGYTFGSGTRLTVV.

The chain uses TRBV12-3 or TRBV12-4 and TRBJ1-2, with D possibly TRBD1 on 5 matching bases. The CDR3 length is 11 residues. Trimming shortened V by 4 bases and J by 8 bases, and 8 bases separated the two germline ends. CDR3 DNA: TGTGCCAGCAGTTGGGGGGTCGGCTACACCTTC. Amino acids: CASSWGVGYTF.

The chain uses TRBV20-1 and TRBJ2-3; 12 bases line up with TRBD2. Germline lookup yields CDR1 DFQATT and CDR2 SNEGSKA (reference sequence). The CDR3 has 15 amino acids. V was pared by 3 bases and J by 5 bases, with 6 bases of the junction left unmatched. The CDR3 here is CSASPPSGGGDTQYF. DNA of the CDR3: TGCAGTGCTAGTCCCCCTAGCGGGGGGGGAGATACGCAGTATTTT.

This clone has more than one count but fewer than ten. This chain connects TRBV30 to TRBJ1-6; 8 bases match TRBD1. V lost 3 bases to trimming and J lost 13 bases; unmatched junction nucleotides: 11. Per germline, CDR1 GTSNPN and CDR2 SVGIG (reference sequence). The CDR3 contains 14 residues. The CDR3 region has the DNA TGTGCCTGGAGGCGAGACAGGGGATCTAATCCCCTCCACTTT. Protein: CAWRRDRGSNPLHF.

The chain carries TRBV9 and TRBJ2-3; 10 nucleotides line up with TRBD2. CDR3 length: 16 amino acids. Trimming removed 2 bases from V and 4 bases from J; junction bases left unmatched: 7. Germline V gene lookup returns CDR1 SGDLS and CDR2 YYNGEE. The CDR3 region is CASSVSGGFGSDTQYF. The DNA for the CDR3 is TGTGCCAGCAGCGTTAGCGGGGGGTTCGGTTCAGATACGCAGTATTTT.

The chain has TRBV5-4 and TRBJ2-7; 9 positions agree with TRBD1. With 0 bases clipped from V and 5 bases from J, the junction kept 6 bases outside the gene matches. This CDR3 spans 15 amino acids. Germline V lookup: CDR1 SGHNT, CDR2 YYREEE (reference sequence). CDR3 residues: CASSLARTGVDEQYF. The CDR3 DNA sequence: TGTGCCAGCAGCTTGGCGCGGACAGGGGTCGACGAGCAGTACTTC.

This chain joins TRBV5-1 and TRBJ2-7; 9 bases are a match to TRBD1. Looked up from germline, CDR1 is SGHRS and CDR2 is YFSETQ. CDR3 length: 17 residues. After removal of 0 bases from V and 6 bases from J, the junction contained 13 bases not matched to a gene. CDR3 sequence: CASSLGHYRDRDGEQYF. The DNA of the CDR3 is TGCGCCAGCAGCTTGGGACACTACCGGGACAGGGACGGCGAGCAGTACTTC.